The sequence of this T cell receptor (beta chain) was determined in a study of metastatic and nonmetastatic thyroid tumors. TCRdb redid the clone calls on the PCR reads using MiXCR. The sample holds roughly 33,000 clones; roughly 15% are singletons and the top ten take over 6%. None of the patients had undergone any treatment ahead of thyroid surgery. There are many counts of this clone. The sample comprised blood. The sequence was collected from a female donor with papillary thyroid cancer or a benign thyroid nodule (not recorded which). Some clones in this sample may be carry-over from other donors' samples.

The CDR3: CASSRTGVATQYF. In nucleotides, the CDR3 is TGTGCCAGCAGCCGGACAGGGGTTGCGACCCAGTACTTC. The genes are TRBV28 and TRBJ2-5, with 9 bases aligning to TRBD1. This CDR3 is built from 13 residues. Germline CDR1 MDHEN, CDR2 SYDVKM. The ends lost 6 bases at V and 7 bases at J; junction bases unmatched: 6.